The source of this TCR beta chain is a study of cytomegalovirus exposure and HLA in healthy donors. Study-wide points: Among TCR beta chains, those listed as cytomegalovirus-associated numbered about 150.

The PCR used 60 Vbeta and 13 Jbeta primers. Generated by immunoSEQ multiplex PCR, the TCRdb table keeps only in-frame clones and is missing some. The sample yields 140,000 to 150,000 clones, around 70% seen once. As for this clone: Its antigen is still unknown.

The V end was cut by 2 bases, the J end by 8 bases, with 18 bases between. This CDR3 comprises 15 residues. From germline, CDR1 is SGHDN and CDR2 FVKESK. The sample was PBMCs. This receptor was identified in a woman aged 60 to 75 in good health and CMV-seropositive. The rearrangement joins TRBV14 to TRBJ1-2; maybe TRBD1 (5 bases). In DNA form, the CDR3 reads TGTGCCAGCAGCCAAAGGGTAGCGGGGCCGGAAGGCTACACCTTC. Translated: CASSQRVAGPEGYTF.